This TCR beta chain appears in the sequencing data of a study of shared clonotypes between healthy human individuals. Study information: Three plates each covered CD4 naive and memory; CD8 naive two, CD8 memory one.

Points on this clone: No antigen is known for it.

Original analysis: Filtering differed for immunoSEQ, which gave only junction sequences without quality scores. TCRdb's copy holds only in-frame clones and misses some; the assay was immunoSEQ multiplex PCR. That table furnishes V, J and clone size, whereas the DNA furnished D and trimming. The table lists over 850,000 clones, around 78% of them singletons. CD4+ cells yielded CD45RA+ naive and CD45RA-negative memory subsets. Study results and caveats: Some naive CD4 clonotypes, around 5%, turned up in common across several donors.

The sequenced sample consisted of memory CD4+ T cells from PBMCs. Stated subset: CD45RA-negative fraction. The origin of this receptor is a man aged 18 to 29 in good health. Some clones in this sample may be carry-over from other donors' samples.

CDR3 residues: CASSPMTGGRAYEQYF. The CDR3, as DNA: TGCGCCAGCAGCCCTATGACAGGGGGGCGAGCCTACGAGCAGTACTTC. The chain is built from TRBV5-1 and TRBJ2-7, with 9 bases lining up with TRBD1. The CDR3 is 16 amino acids. Germline V gene sequence: CDR1 SGHRS, CDR2 YFSETQ. Unmatched junction bases numbered 10, after V lost 4 bases and J lost 2 bases.